This T cell receptor beta chain originates from a study of blood T cell repertoires in COVID-19. Across the study: The United States, Italy and Spain were the sources of the acute and convalescent COVID-19 samples. PBMCs, B-cell-depleted T cells, or T cells provided the cDNA or gDNA that made up the material.

Per the original methods: Reference gene primers were amplified, and this amplification served to estimate nucleated cell counts. Assay: immunoSEQ multiplex PCR; the TCRdb copy retains only in-frame clones and omits some. That table supplies the V and J calls and clone size; D and trimming were determined from the DNA. The table has about 250,000 clones, around 90% seen once. V shed 5 bases, J shed 3 bases, and the junction held 7 bases outside the gene matches. This CDR3 comprises 16 residues. Germline V gives CDR1 SGHAT, CDR2 FQDESV (reference sequence). The TCR sequence derives from a man older than 75 with acute or convalescent COVID-19. Sequenced: peripheral blood. This chain links TRBV11-1 with TRBJ2-1, with TRBD2 matching over 10 bases. The chain's CDR3 is CASSIIAGGGYNEQFF. Here the CDR3 DNA reads TGTGCCAGCAGCATCATAGCGGGGGGAGGCTACAATGAGCAGTTCTTC.